The source of this T cell receptor beta chain is a study of blood T cell repertoires in COVID-19 (dated by TCRdb to about 2020). Regarding the study in general: Samples covering the acute and convalescent phases of COVID-19 were provided by collaborators in the United States, Italy and Spain. The material from the prospective study consisted of cDNA or gDNA derived from T cells, B-cell-depleted T cells, or PBMCs. Deeply sampled blood TCRbeta repertoires from subjects exposed to, actively infected with, or recovered from COVID-19 were included in the dataset. The repertoires were made available in a free public database intended to serve as a resource for research on the immune response to SARS-CoV-2. The samples were drawn from the first 160 participants of the ongoing ImmuneRACE study and from over a thousand subjects provided by 6 global collaborators. The sample metadata nearly always contained a de-identified subject ID, COVID-19 status, age in years and sex. Where available, HLA class I and class II types were obtained from metadata supplied by the sample provider rather than from assay-based typing.

The CDR3 measures 15 amino acids from cysteine to phenylalanine. The entry retains the CDR3 DNA only, 45 bases that are in frame from base 1. From the germline V gene (reference sequence), CDR1 is SGHAT and CDR2 is FQDESV. The germline ends are 18 bases apart after V is trimmed by 5 bases and J by 5 bases. Samples from volunteer blood donors who had recovered from COVID-19 were contributed by a second Seattle source. Each collaborating institution followed its own protocols to collect whole blood in K2EDTA tubes. Collaborator samples were shipped for TCRbeta analysis as frozen whole blood, isolated PBMCs, or DNA extracted from either sample type. TCRbeta CDR3 regions were amplified from genomic DNA using the immunoSEQ Assay, a bias-controlled multiplex PCR. On the study's bioinformatics: Within the assay, amplification of reference gene primers was used to estimate how many nucleated cells each sample contained. To quantify the absolute abundance of each unique TCRbeta CDR3 rearrangement, sequence reads were collapsed and filtered. For each sample, productive Simpson clonality was calculated as the square root of Simpson's diversity index over productive rearrangements. TCRdb stores this immuneACCESS table with in-frame sequences only. Part of the clones is absent; in the studies checked, under half of the shortfall reflects unresolved V genes, and no reason is known for the rest. The V and J calls and clone size were taken over from that table, and D and trimming were inferred from the DNA. Recorded for this sample are about 190,000 clones; under 80% of them occurred a single time. Roughly 13% of the sample is taken by the ten largest.

Overall results and qualifications from the work: How much clinical and demographic metadata was included differed by source and by participant, and the metadata was provided uncurated.

As regards this clone: Its binding antigen is unknown. The sample holds no much larger clone one base away, and base qualities are not on file.

The chain is made from TRBV11-1 and TRBJ2-5; a tentative D match to TRBD2 spans 7 bases. Sequenced input: peripheral blood. The TCR sequence derives from a man aged 45-60 years who had recovered from COVID-19. The DNA reads as follows: TGTGCCAGCAGCCTCGTGACGGGCGGGGGCGAGACCCAGTACTTC. This yields the protein CASSLVTGGGETQYF. With the rest looked up from the reference TRBV11-1 and TRBJ2-5 genes rather than sequenced, the full variable domain is EAEVAQSPRYKITEKSQAVAFWCDPISGHATLYWYRQILGQGPELLVQFQDESVVDDSQLPKDRFSAERLKGVDSTLKIQPAELGDSAMYLCASSLVTGGGETQYFGPGTRLLVL.